This T cell receptor (beta chain) was identified during a study of T cells after yellow fever vaccination. Study-wide findings and caveats: A weaker secondary response peaked on day 5, the primary on day 15.

This clonotype has a count of ten or more. Its antigen is undetermined. TCRdb processed the 5' RACE reads anew with MiXCR; each CDR3 protein has one entry. This repertoire shows some 240,000 distinct CDR3 sequences, 2.5% to 3.5% found once; its top ten account for around 3.2%. Trimming took off 5 bases at V and 9 bases at J, with 14 bases between the two ends. Germline V gene lookup returns CDR1 SSHAT and CDR2 FNYEAQ (reference sequence). CDR3 length: 13 amino acids. This sequence was found in a man between 18 and 35 years old who received the YFV17D yellow fever vaccine. The chain has TRBV7-7 and TRBJ2-1; no clear D. The material was CD4+ T cells sorted from PBMCs, obtained 10 days after the yellow fever booster vaccination. The CDR3: CASSLGFFTEQFF. CDR3 bases: TGTGCCAGCAGCCTCGGGTTTTTCACTGAGCAGTTCTTC. Using reference TRBV7-7 and TRBJ2-1 for the parts outside the CDR3, the full variable domain is GAGVSQSPRYKVTKRGQDVTLRCDPISSHATLYWYQQALGQGPEFLTYFNYEAQPDKSGLPSDRFSAERPEGSISTLTIQRTEQRDSAMYRCASSLGFFTEQFFGPGTRLTVL.